The 12 T cell receptor beta chains presented below share a single source sample, sequenced in a study of OX40 agonist ivuxolimab in advanced cancers. The library came from the immunoSEQ multiplex PCR assay. TCRdb took this table from immuneACCESS and kept in-frame rearrangements with V and J called. Such tables lack part of the clones; where checked against another copy, unresolved V genes explain under half of the gap, and the rest is unexplained. The sample table contains 65,000 to 95,000 clones; only one count was recorded for about 90% of them. The ten largest clones add up to approximately 7.7% of the sample. Sample: CD4+ or CD8+ T cells sorted from blood, taken in a trial of the OX40 agonist ivuxolimab. The source is an adult with an advanced solid tumor such as melanoma, head and neck, liver or kidney cancer.

This chain's CDR3 is CASSEGASSEKLFF. In DNA, the CDR3 is TGTGCCAGCAGCGAGGGGGCAAGTAGTGAAAAACTGTTTTTT. The V call is TRBV6-5, the J call TRBJ1-4; TRBD1 agrees at 7 bases. The CDR3 extends over 14 amino acids. With 6 bases clipped from V and 7 bases from J, the junction kept 8 bases outside the gene matches. The germline gives CDR1 MNHEY, CDR2 SVGAGI.

This rearrangement joins TRBV7-8 to TRBJ2-7; tentatively, D is TRBD1 or TRBD2 (5 bases each). This CDR3 has 14 amino acids. Germline CDR1 SGHVS, CDR2 FQNEAQ. Trimming shortened V by 4 bases and J by 0 bases, and 10 bases separated the two germline ends. The CDR3 region has the DNA TGTGCCAGCAGCTCGGGACCGTTCTCCTACGAGCAGTACTTC. Its translation is CASSSGPFSYEQYF.

The rearrangement joins TRBV19 to TRBJ2-1; TRBD2 aligns across 7 bases. Per the germline V gene, CDR1 is LNHDA and CDR2 is SQIVND (reference sequence). The CDR3 consists of 14 residues. V was clipped by 6 bases and J by 10 bases; unmatched bases: 12. CDR3 in DNA: TGTGCCAGTAGCCCCCCGGGACTACCGAGGGAGCAGTTCTTC. Translation: CASSPPGLPREQFF.

This clone was detected once. The chain couples TRBV2 to TRBJ2-4; D remains ambiguous. Trimming took 6 bases from V and 0 from J, leaving 9 bases between them. This CDR3 is 14 amino acids long. CDR1 and CDR2 from the germline V gene are SNHLY and FYNNEI. The CDR3 loop is CASSIGLAKNIQYF. In nucleotides, the CDR3 is TGTGCCAGCAGCATAGGGTTAGCCAAAAACATTCAGTACTTC.

The V gene is TRBV19, the J gene TRBJ2-1; a possible D gene is TRBD2 (6 bases). V was trimmed by 10 bases and J by 4 bases, leaving 23 bases between them. This CDR3 spans 16 amino acids. CDR1 and CDR2 (germline): LNHDA, SQIVND (reference sequence). The CDR3 sequence: CATSIYGGAIYNEQFF. The CDR3, as DNA: TGTGCCACCTCGATTTACGGCGGGGCTATATACAATGAGCAGTTCTTC.

As DNA, the CDR3 is TGTGCCAGCAGGGAATTTGGGAGCGGGGCTCCCTACAATGAGCAGTTCTTC. It codes for CASREFGSGAPYNEQFF. The chain combines TRBV28 with TRBJ2-1, with 7 bases identical to TRBD2. CDR1 and CDR2 from the germline V gene are MDHEN and SYDVKM. This CDR3 region has 17 residues. Trimming took 6 bases from V and 2 from J; bases not matched to a gene: 13.

The chain recombines TRBV27 with TRBJ2-7; 9 bases line up with TRBD1. The CDR3 extends over 15 amino acids. Germline V lookup: CDR1 MNHEY, CDR2 SMNVEV (reference sequence). After removal of 3 bases from V and 6 bases from J, the junction contained 9 bases not matched to a gene. Here the CDR3 reads CASSLGQGRVGEQYF. Written as DNA, the CDR3 is TGTGCCAGCAGTTTGGGACAGGGAAGGGTTGGCGAGCAGTACTTC.

This clone was found a few times. The rearrangement links TRBV28 to TRBJ2-7; D call uncertain. V shed 5 bases and J shed 4 bases, with 15 bases lying between them. There are 14 residues in the CDR3. Germline loops: CDR1 MDHEN, CDR2 SYDVKM. The CDR3 sequence is CASSHPTRIYEQYF. The CDR3 region has the DNA TGTGCCAGCAGTCACCCTACCCGCATATACGAGCAGTACTTC.

The chain has TRBV11-2 and TRBJ1-3; D might be TRBD1 (5 bases). The V gene lost 1 base and the J gene lost 3 bases, with 13 bases spanning the gap. From germline, CDR1 is SGHAT and CDR2 FQNNGV. The CDR3 runs to 16 residues. The CDR3 here is CASSLVPAGDGNTIYF. DNA of the CDR3: TGTGCCAGCAGCTTAGTCCCGGCGGGGGATGGAAACACCATATATTTT.

The chain joins TRBV7-3 to TRBJ2-6; 8 bases fit TRBD1. This CDR3 spans 17 amino acids. Germline CDR1 is SGHTA and CDR2 is FQGTGA. The V segment lost 5 bases and the J segment 0 bases; nucleotides outside the gene matches: 6. CDR3 coding DNA: TGTGCCAGCAGCCCCCAGGGGGCTCTCTCTGGGGCCAACGTCCTGACTTTC. Translating it yields CASSPQGALSGANVLTF.

V usage is TRBV9 and J usage is TRBJ2-3; D remains ambiguous. The CDR3 is 13 residues long. Germline V gene lookup returns CDR1 SGDLS and CDR2 YYNGEE. Trimming removed 1 base at V and 5 bases at J, with 8 bases between. CDR3 residues: CASSVSLLDTQYF. CDR3 DNA: TGTGCCAGCAGCGTATCACTCCTAGATACGCAGTATTTT.

The chain combines TRBV30 with TRBJ2-5; D is possibly TRBD1 (5 bases). V gave up 8 bases and J gave up 3 bases, with 10 bases separating them. Germline V lookup: CDR1 GTSNPN, CDR2 SVGIG (reference sequence). This CDR3 is built from 11 residues. This CDR3 reads CAVDKKETQYF. The CDR3 DNA follows: TGTGCCGTGGACAAAAAAGAGACCCAGTACTTC. Drawing the rest from reference TRBV30 and TRBJ2-5, the complete variable domain is SQTIHQWPATLVQPVGSPLSLECTVEGTSNPNLYWYRQAAGRGLQLLFYSVGIGQISSEVPQNLSASRPQDRQFILSSKKLLLSDSGFYLCAVDKKETQYFGPGTRLLVL.